Listed here are 27 T cell receptor beta chains from one sample, sequenced in a study of blood T cell repertoires in COVID-19. Assay used: immunoSEQ multiplex PCR; TCRdb lists only in-frame clones, some missing. The table has 200,000 or so clones, around 82% seen once. The material sequenced was PBMCs or T cells enriched from blood (not recorded which). These receptor sequences come from a woman aged 40 to 50 with acute COVID-19.

V gene TRBV30 combines with J gene TRBJ2-7, with TRBD2 matching over 9 bases. Germline lookup yields CDR1 GTSNPN and CDR2 SVGIG (reference sequence). The CDR3 extends over 15 amino acids. V trimming: 3 bases; J trimming: 3 bases; junction bases outside the gene matches: 9. CDR3 in amino acids: CAWRIASGIFYEQYF. DNA for the CDR3: TGTGCCTGGAGGATTGCTAGCGGGATTTTCTACGAGCAGTACTTC.

The chain employs TRBV5-6 and TRBJ2-5; 7 bases are a match to TRBD1. The germline V gene has CDR1 SGHDT and CDR2 YYEEEE. This CDR3 has 16 residues. With 2 bases clipped from V and 5 bases from J, the junction kept 12 bases outside the gene matches. The CDR3 DNA reads as TGTGCCAGCAGCTTAACTGTAGGGGGCGTAGGGGAGACCCAGTACTTC. It encodes CASSLTVGGVGETQYF.

The chain has TRBV29-1 and TRBJ1-2; 8 nucleotides agree with TRBD1. Germline loops: CDR1 SQVTM, CDR2 ANQGSEA. The CDR3 runs 11 residues. The junction had 5 bases not matched to a gene; V was cut back by 7 bases and J by 7 bases. As DNA, the CDR3 is TGCAGCGCGACAGGGGATAGTGGCTACACCTTC. This translates into CSATGDSGYTF.

The chain recombines TRBV7-2 with TRBJ1-1; tentatively, D is TRBD1 (5 bases). The CDR3 runs 14 residues. Deletions cut 6 bases from V and 3 bases from J, with 14 bases between. The germline CDR1 and CDR2 sequences are SGHTA and FQGNSA. CDR3 sequence: CASRRPTGYTEAFF. The CDR3 DNA reads TGTGCCAGCAGACGACCAACAGGTTACACTGAAGCTTTCTTT. The whole variable domain, filled in from reference TRBV7-2 and TRBJ1-1, reads GAGVSQSPSNKVTEKGKDVELRCDPISGHTALYWYRQSLGQGLEFLIYFQGNSAPDKSGLPSDRFSAERTGGSVSTLTIQRTQQEDSAVYLCASRRPTGYTEAFFGQGTRLTVV.

This chain uses TRBV19 with TRBJ1-2; 9 nucleotides line up with TRBD1. The CDR3 sequence is 14 residues long. CDR1 is LNHDA and CDR2 is SQIVND in the germline V gene (reference sequence). J lost 2 bases, V lost 9 bases, and 7 bases had no gene match. The CDR3 nucleotides are TGTGCCAGCCAACGACAGGGGGGCAACTATGGCTACACCTTC. It translates to CASQRQGGNYGYTF.

V usage is TRBV29-1 and J usage is TRBJ1-1; the D gene is possibly TRBD1 (5 bases). Per the germline V gene, CDR1 is SQVTM and CDR2 is ANQGSEA. Trimming took 5 bases from V and 5 from J, leaving 21 bases between them. This CDR3 region has 15 residues. The DNA for the CDR3 is TGCAGCGTTAACCGGGACTCCAGTCGGGGGACTGAAGCTTTCTTT. It yields the protein CSVNRDSSRGTEAFF. Combining the CDR3 with reference TRBV29-1 and TRBJ1-1 gives the whole variable domain SAVISQKPSRDICQRGTSLTIQCQVDSQVTMMFWYRQQPGQSLTLIATANQGSEATYESGFVIDKFPISRPNLTFSTLTVSNMSPEDSSIYLCSVNRDSSRGTEAFFGQGTRLTVV.

The chain has TRBV28 and TRBJ2-3; 9 bases line up with TRBD2. The CDR3 contains 15 residues. After removal of 7 bases from V and 2 bases from J, the junction contained 7 bases not matched to a gene. Germline loops: CDR1 MDHEN, CDR2 SYDVKM. CDR3 in amino acids: CASTGVAGVTDTQYF. In nucleotides, the CDR3 is TGTGCCAGCACGGGGGTAGCGGGGGTCACAGATACGCAGTATTTT.

The DNA for the CDR3 is TGCGCCAGCAGTGGGCTACAGGGGATAAGCTCCTACAATGAGCAGTTCTTC. Translation gives CASSGLQGISSYNEQFF. The rearrangement joins TRBV10-2 to TRBJ2-1; 7 bases align to TRBD1. Per the germline V gene, CDR1 is WSHSY and CDR2 is SAAADI. The CDR3 sequence is 17 residues long. V shed 4 bases and J 0 bases; nucleotides not matched to a gene: 9.

The chain carries TRBV7-9 and TRBJ2-5, with 7 bases matching TRBD1. CDR3 length equals 16 residues. The junction had 8 bases not matched to a gene; V was cut back by 3 bases and J by 1 base. Germline lookup yields CDR1 SEHNR and CDR2 FQNEAQ (reference sequence). CDR3: CASSFASTGAQETQYF. CDR3 DNA sequence: TGTGCCAGCAGCTTTGCCTCCACAGGGGCCCAAGAGACCCAGTACTTC.

This rearrangement joins TRBV19 to TRBJ2-7; D perhaps matches TRBD1 (5 bases). Trimming cost V 6 bases and J 2 bases, with 20 bases left between them. The CDR3 runs to 16 residues. The germline gives CDR1 LNHDA, CDR2 SQIVND (reference sequence). CDR3 bases: TGTGCCAGTAGAAGAGTTAGGGGCGATCCACCCTACGAGCAGTACTTC. It codes for CASRRVRGDPPYEQYF.

This clone is a singleton in its sample. V and J are TRBV3-1 (or the pseudogene TRBV3-2) and TRBJ2-1, with 8 bases lining up with TRBD2. The CDR3 contains 17 residues. The J segment lost 3 bases and the V segment lost 2 bases, leaving 9 bases of the junction unmatched. Germline CDR1 and CDR2: LGHDT and YNNKEL (reference sequence). CDR3 sequence: CASSQKRGQTYYNEQFF. The CDR3 nucleotides are TGTGCCAGCAGCCAAAAGCGGGGGCAAACATACTACAATGAGCAGTTCTTC.

This chain links TRBV19 with TRBJ2-7; 10 nucleotides align to TRBD2. The V gene's germline CDR1 is LNHDA and CDR2 SQIVND (reference sequence). V trimming: 0 bases; J trimming: 5 bases; junction bases outside the gene matches: 10. This CDR3 is built from 17 residues. The CDR3 protein is CASSIDPPGLARNEQYF. In nucleotides, the CDR3 is TGTGCCAGTAGTATAGATCCCCCGGGACTAGCGAGGAACGAGCAGTACTTC. Full variable domain (missing parts from reference TRBV19 and TRBJ2-7): DGGITQSPKYLFRKEGQNVTLSCEQNLNHDAMYWYRQDPGQGLRLIYYSQIVNDFQKGDIAEGYSVSREKKESFPLTVTSAQKNPTAFYLCASSIDPPGLARNEQYFGPGTRLTVT.

This clone occurred once. The J gene is TRBJ1-1, the V gene TRBV28; 10 bases line up with TRBD1. This CDR3 region has 16 residues. Germline V gene data show CDR1 as MDHEN and CDR2 as SYDVKM. V was pared by 3 bases and J by 6 bases, with 10 bases of the junction left unmatched. As DNA, the CDR3 is TGTGCCAGCAGTTTCCGGGACAGGGGTGAACCGTCTGAAGCTTTCTTT. This sequence encodes CASSFRDRGEPSEAFF.

The genes are TRBV7-3 and TRBJ1-1; TRBD1 aligns across 9 bases. Germline V gives CDR1 SGHTA, CDR2 FQGTGA. The CDR3 is 15 residues long. V lost 4 bases to trimming and J lost 5 bases; unmatched junction nucleotides: 8. CDR3 amino acids: CASSSTGQGGTEAFF. CDR3 coding DNA: TGTGCCAGCAGCTCCACGGGACAGGGAGGGACTGAAGCTTTCTTT.

Only one count was recorded for this clone. J is TRBJ2-1 and V is TRBV14; 9 nucleotides agree with TRBD1. J was trimmed by 2 bases and V by 2 bases; bases with no gene match: 1. There are 15 residues in the CDR3. Germline V gives CDR1 SGHDN, CDR2 FVKESK. The CDR3 DNA follows: TGTGCCAGCAGCCAACGGACAGGGGCCTACAATGAGCAGTTCTTC. The encoded protein is CASSQRTGAYNEQFF.

This chain joins TRBV25-1 and TRBJ1-2; 12 nucleotides match TRBD1. V lost 8 bases to trimming and J lost 3 bases; unmatched junction nucleotides: 4. Germline lookup yields CDR1 MGHDK and CDR2 SYGVNS. The CDR3 runs 14 residues. CDR3 loop: CASAGTGGHYGYTF. CDR3 coding DNA: TGTGCCAGCGCCGGGACAGGGGGCCACTATGGCTACACCTTC.

This rearrangement joins TRBV28 to TRBJ1-1; the D is unclear. Germline V gene lookup returns CDR1 MDHEN and CDR2 SYDVKM. The CDR3 is 12 amino acids. V was clipped by 8 bases and J by 8 bases, with 15 bases between them. The CDR3: CASFTSFLEAFF. Here the CDR3 DNA reads TGTGCCAGCTTTACAAGTTTTCTCGAAGCTTTCTTT.

In the case of this clone: Other DNA variants within this sample encode the same CDR3. The J gene is TRBJ1-5, the V gene TRBV27, with D possibly TRBD1 on 5 matching bases. Looked up from germline, CDR1 is MNHEY and CDR2 is SMNVEV (reference sequence). V lost 0 bases and J lost 3, with 9 bases in between. The CDR3 totals 15 residues. Written as DNA, the CDR3 is TGTGCCAGCAGTTTATCCAGACAGAACAATCAGCCCCAGCATTTT. Amino acids: CASSLSRQNNQPQHF.

This clone was detected a few times. V and J are TRBV7-9 and TRBJ2-1; D is uncertain. V was shortened by 5 bases and J by 0 bases, with 8 bases between the two germline ends. CDR1 and CDR2 from the germline V gene are SEHNR and FQNEAQ (reference sequence). This CDR3 is built from 14 residues. Here the CDR3 DNA reads TGTGCCAGCAGCCGATCTAGCTCCTACAATGAGCAGTTCTTC. Residues: CASSRSSSYNEQFF.

This clone has only one observation. The V call is TRBV30, the J call TRBJ1-6, with 7 positions matching TRBD1. CDR3 length: 13 residues. V was pared by 5 bases and J by 5 bases, with 3 bases of the junction left unmatched. Germline V CDR1 and CDR2: GTSNPN, SVGIG (reference sequence). The CDR3, as DNA: TGTGCCTGGGGACAGGATCATAATTCACCCCTCCACTTT. As protein: CAWGQDHNSPLHF.

This chain joins TRBV7-8 and TRBJ1-1, with unresolved D. The length of the CDR3 is 18 residues. With 5 bases removed from V and 0 bases from J, the gap between germline ends came to 22 bases. Germline loops: CDR1 SGHVS, CDR2 FQNEAQ. CDR3 loop: CASSPTIIGSTMNTEAFF. The CDR3, as DNA: TGTGCCAGCAGCCCAACTATTATCGGGTCTACTATGAACACTGAAGCTTTCTTT.

The V and J genes are TRBV12-2 and TRBJ2-3; TRBD2 is the table's D call, not checked against the DNA. TRBV12-2 is a known pseudogene. This CDR3 contains 14 residues. For the CDR3, the DNA is TGTGCAAGTCGACTAGCGGGTTTCACAGATACGCAGTATTTT. Protein sequence: CASRLAGFTDTQYF.

The gene calls are TRBV24-1 and TRBJ1-2, with D possibly TRBD1 on 5 matching bases. The V gene's germline CDR1 is KGHDR and CDR2 SFDVKD. This CDR3 contains 16 residues. The ends were cut back, 4 bases at V and 4 bases at J, with 18 bases in the middle. CDR3 sequence (DNA): TGTGCCACCAGTGACCAACGGCGGGGGTCTAGCTATGGCTACACCTTC. Amino acids: CATSDQRRGSSYGYTF.

The CDR3 is CASSEWGRVRNGEAFF. The CDR3 nucleotides are TGTGCCAGCAGTGAATGGGGGAGGGTTCGGAACGGTGAAGCTTTCTTT. The chain uses TRBV25-1 and TRBJ1-1; D is possibly TRBD1 (5 bases). Trimming left V 1 base short and J 7 bases short, with 19 bases between. The V gene's germline CDR1 is MGHDK and CDR2 SYGVNS. This CDR3 has 16 amino acids. Filled out from reference TRBV25-1 and TRBJ1-1, the complete variable domain reads EADIYQTPRYLVIGTGKKITLECSQTMGHDKMYWYQQDPGMELHLIHYSYGVNSTEKGDLSSESTVSRIRTEHFPLTLESARPSHTSQYLCASSEWGRVRNGEAFFGQGTRLTVV.

In nucleotides, the CDR3 is TGTGCCTGGAGTTCTCGCAGCTCTGGAAACACCATATATTTT. It is translated as CAWSSRSSGNTIYF. The rearrangement joins TRBV30 to TRBJ1-3, with no clear D. From germline, CDR1 is GTSNPN and CDR2 SVGIG (reference sequence). The CDR3 covers 14 residues. V was clipped by 2 bases and J by 0 bases, with 8 bases between them. The complete variable domain, with remaining parts taken from reference TRBV30 and TRBJ1-3, reads SQTIHQWPATLVQPVGSPLSLECTVEGTSNPNLYWYRQAAGRGLQLLFYSVGIGQISSEVPQNLSASRPQDRQFILSSKKLLLSDSGFYLCAWSSRSSGNTIYFGEGSWLTVV.

The rearrangement links TRBV7-9 to TRBJ2-5; D is perhaps TRBD2 (6 bases). CDR1 and CDR2 (germline): SEHNR, FQNEAQ (reference sequence). The V end lost 2 bases, the J end lost 5 bases, and 12 bases lay between the germline ends. This CDR3 spans 14 amino acids. The CDR3 DNA reads as TGTGCCAGCAGCTTAAGGCGGGGTCGGGAGACCCAGTACTTC. Protein product: CASSLRRGRETQYF. Looking up the rest from reference TRBV7-9 and TRBJ2-5 gives the full variable domain: DTGVSQNPRHKITKRGQNVTFRCDPISEHNRLYWYRQTLGQGPEFLTYFQNEAQLEKSRLLSDRFSAERPKGSFSTLEIQRTEQGDSAMYLCASSLRRGRETQYFGPGTRLLVL.

The chain combines TRBV10-3 with TRBJ1-5; no definite D call. The CDR3 runs to 13 residues. V lost 10 bases to trimming and J lost 3 bases, with 13 bases between them. CDR1 is ENHRY and CDR2 is SYGVKD in the germline V gene. DNA of the CDR3: TGTGCCACGACTCGGGGATCCAATCAGCCCCAGCATTTT. It codes for CATTRGSNQPQHF.